This TCR beta chain was profiled in a study of blood T cell repertoires in COVID-19. The wider study: The United States, Italy and Spain supplied acute and convalescent COVID-19 samples. In each case, the material was cDNA or gDNA derived from T cells, B-cell-depleted T cells, or PBMCs.

Trimming cost V 4 bases and J 3 bases, with 19 bases left between them. The CDR3 has 16 residues. The germline V gene encodes CDR1 SGHNT and CDR2 YYREEE (reference sequence). Only in-frame clones appear in the TCRdb table, and some are missing; sequencing was by immunoSEQ multiplex PCR. The sample consists of 55,000 to 80,000 clones, around 80% of them appearing once. The chain employs TRBV5-4 and TRBJ1-1; D perhaps matches TRBD1 (5 bases). The source is a man aged 45-65 years with active COVID-19. The sample consisted of peripheral blood. CDR3 residues: CASSRGGTEWDTEAFF. CDR3 in DNA: TGTGCCAGCAGCCGGGGGGGTACCGAGTGGGACACTGAAGCTTTCTTT.